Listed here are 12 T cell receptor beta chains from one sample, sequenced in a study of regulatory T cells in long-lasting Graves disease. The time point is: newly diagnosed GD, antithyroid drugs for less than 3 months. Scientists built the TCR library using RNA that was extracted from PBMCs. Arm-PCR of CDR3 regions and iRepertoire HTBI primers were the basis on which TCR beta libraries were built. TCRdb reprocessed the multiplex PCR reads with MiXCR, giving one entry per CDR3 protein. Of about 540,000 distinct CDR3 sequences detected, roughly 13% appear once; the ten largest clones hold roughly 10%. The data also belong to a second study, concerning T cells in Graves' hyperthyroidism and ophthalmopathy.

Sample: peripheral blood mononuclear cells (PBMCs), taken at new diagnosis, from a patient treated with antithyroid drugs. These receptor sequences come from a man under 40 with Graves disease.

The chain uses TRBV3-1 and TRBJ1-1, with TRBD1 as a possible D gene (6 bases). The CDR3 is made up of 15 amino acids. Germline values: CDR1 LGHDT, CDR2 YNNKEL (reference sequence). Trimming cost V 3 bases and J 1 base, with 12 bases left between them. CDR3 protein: CASSHSRGRNTEAFF. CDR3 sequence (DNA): TGTGCCAGCAGCCACAGCCGGGGGCGGAACACTGAAGCTTTCTTT.

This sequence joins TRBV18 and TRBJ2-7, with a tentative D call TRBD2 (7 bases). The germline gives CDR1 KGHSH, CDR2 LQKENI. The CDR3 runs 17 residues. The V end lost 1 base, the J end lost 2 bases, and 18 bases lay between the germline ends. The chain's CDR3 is CASSPQGGLAGTYEQYF. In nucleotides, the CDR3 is TGTGCCAGCTCACCACAGGGGGGCTTAGCGGGCACCTACGAGCAGTACTTC.

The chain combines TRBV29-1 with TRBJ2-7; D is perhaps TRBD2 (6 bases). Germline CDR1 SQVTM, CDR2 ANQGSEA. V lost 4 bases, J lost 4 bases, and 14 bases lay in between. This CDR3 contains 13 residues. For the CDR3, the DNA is TGCAGCGTTGGTGGAGGGGCTGGGTACGAGCAGTACTTC. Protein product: CSVGGGAGYEQYF.

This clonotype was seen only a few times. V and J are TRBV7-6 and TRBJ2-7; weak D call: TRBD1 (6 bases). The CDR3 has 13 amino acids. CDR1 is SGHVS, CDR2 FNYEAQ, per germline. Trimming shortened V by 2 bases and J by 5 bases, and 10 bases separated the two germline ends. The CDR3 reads CASSLNRANEQYF. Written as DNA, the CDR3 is TGTGCCAGCAGCTTAAACAGGGCCAACGAGCAGTACTTC.

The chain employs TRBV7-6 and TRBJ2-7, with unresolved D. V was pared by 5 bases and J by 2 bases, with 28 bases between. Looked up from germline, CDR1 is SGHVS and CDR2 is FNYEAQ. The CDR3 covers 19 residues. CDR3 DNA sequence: TGTGCCAGCAGCCCCTCGGCGATTTTTGAGTTCAGTTTCACCTACGAGCAGTACTTC. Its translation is CASSPSAIFEFSFTYEQYF.

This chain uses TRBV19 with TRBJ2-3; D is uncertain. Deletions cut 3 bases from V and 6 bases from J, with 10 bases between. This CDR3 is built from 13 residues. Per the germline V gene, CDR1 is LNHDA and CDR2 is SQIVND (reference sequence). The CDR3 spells CASSIPTFDTQYF. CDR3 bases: TGTGCCAGTAGTATCCCCACCTTTGATACGCAGTATTTT.

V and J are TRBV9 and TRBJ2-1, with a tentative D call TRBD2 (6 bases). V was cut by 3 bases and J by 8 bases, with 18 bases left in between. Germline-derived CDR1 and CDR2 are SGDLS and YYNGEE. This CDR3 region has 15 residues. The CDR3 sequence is CASSAAPGRRDEQFF. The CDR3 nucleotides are TGTGCCAGCAGCGCCGCCCCAGGGCGGAGGGATGAGCAGTTCTTC.

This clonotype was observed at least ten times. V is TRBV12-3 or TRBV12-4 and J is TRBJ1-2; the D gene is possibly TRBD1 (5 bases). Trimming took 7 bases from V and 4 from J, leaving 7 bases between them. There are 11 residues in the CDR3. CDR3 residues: CASMGGYGYTF. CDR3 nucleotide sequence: TGTGCCAGCATGGGGGGCTATGGCTACACCTTC.

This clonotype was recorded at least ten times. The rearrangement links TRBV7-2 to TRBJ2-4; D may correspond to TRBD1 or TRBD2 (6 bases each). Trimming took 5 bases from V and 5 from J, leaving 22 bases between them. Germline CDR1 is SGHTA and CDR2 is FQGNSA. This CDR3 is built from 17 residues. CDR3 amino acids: CASSPGEEQTSQNIQYF. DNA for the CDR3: TGTGCCAGCAGCCCAGGGGAGGAACAGACATCCCAAAACATTCAGTACTTC.

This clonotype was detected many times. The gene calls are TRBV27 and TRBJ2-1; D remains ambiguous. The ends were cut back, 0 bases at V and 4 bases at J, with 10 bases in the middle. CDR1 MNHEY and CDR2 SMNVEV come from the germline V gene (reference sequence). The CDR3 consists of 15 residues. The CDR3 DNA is TGTGCCAGCAGTTTATCCGACGGCGCTTACAATGAGCAGTTCTTC. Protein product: CASSLSDGAYNEQFF.

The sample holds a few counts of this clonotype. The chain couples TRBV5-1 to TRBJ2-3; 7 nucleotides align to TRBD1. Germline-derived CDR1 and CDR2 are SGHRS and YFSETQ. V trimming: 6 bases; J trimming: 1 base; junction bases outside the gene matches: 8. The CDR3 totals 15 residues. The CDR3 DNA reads TGCGCCAGCACCACCGGGACAGCTGGCACAGATACGCAGTATTTT. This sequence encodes CASTTGTAGTDTQYF.

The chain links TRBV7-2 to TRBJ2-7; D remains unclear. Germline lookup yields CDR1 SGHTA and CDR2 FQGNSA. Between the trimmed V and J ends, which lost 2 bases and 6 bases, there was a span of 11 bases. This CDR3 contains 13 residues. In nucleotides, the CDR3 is TGTGCCAGCAGCTTACGCCTAAAACTCGAGCAGTACTTC. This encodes CASSLRLKLEQYF.